This T cell receptor beta chain was documented in a study of graft-versus-host responses after intestinal transplantation. Study summary: The recipients all started with anti-thymocyte globulin induction and then took tacrolimus and steroids for around three years. Study-wide results and caveats: Graft-versus-host to host-versus-graft clonal ratios in allografts were high in patients with graft-donor T cell macrochimerism. Among recipient marrow samples, GvH clones were found; some appeared first in ileum or blood.

This clone was found a few times. The antigen is undetermined. The protocol was immunoSEQ multiplex PCR, while the TCRdb copy is restricted to in-frame clones and leaves out a portion. The profile shows tens of thousands of clones, about 89% of them singletons. Germline assignment: CDR1 SGHNT and CDR2 YYREEE (reference sequence). This CDR3 is built from 14 residues. Deletions cut 0 bases from V and 2 bases from J, with 8 bases between. Here the sequenced sample was unstimulated CD8+ T cells sorted from spleen or lymph node cells, taken before intestinal transplant. The chain combines TRBV5-4 with TRBJ1-2; D gene uncertain. The source of this sequence is a human donor who received an intestinal transplant. CDR3 sequence reads: CASSLDQINYGYTF. The CDR3 coding sequence is TGTGCCAGCAGCTTGGACCAGATCAACTATGGCTACACCTTC.